This TCR beta chain originates from a study of blood T cell repertoires in COVID-19. With 0 bases clipped from V and 8 bases from J, the junction kept 4 bases outside the gene matches. The germline CDR1 and CDR2 sequences are LNHDA and SQIVND (reference sequence). This CDR3 is built from 14 residues. Method: immunoSEQ multiplex PCR; TCRdb's copy keeps in-frame clones and lacks some. The data show under 350,000 clones, with around 86% seen just once and roughly 4.2% held by the top ten. The chain links TRBV19 to TRBJ2-1, with TRBD2 matching 7 bases. Sequenced sample: PBMCs or T cells enriched from blood (not recorded which). This TCR derives from a woman aged 40 to 50 with acute COVID-19. CDR3 sequence reads: CASSIDPSGDEQFF. The CDR3 DNA sequence: TGTGCCAGTAGTATAGACCCGAGCGGGGATGAGCAGTTCTTC.